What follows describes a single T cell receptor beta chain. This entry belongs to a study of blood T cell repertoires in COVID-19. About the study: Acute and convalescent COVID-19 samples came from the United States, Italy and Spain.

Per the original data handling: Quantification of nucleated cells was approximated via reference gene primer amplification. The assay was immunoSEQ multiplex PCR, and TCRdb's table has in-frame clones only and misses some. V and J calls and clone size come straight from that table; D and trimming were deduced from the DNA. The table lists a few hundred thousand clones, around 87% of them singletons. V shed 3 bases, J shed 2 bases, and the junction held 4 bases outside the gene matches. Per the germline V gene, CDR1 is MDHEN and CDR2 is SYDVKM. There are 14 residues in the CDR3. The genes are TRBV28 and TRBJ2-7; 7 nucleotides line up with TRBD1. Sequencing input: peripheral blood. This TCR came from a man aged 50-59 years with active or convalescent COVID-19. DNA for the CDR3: TGTGCCAGCAGTTTCATGGGACAGACCTACGAGCAGTACTTC. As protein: CASSFMGQTYEQYF.